This TCR beta chain was obtained from a study of cytotoxic CD8 clonotypes in ibrutinib-treated CLL. The repertoire was sequenced with immunoSEQ multiplex PCR; TCRdb's copy has only in-frame clones and lacks some. The table shows 50,000 to 65,000 clones, with 45% to 60% occurring only once. Notes on this clone: Its antigen is currently unknown.

Findings of the study overall: Under therapy, public clonotypes either contracted or stayed stable, and they were uncommon.

Trimming removed 6 bases at V and 0 bases at J, with 9 bases between. Germline V gene data show CDR1 as MNHEY and CDR2 as SMNVEV (reference sequence). This CDR3 region has 14 residues. This specimen consisted of PBMCs, obtained after 12 months of ibrutinib treatment. The genes are TRBV27 and TRBJ1-3, with D uncertain. This TCR was recovered from a human donor with chronic lymphocytic leukemia. The CDR3 coding sequence is TGTGCCAGCAGAGAGGGAATCTCTGGAAACACCATATATTTT. Translation: CASREGISGNTIYF.